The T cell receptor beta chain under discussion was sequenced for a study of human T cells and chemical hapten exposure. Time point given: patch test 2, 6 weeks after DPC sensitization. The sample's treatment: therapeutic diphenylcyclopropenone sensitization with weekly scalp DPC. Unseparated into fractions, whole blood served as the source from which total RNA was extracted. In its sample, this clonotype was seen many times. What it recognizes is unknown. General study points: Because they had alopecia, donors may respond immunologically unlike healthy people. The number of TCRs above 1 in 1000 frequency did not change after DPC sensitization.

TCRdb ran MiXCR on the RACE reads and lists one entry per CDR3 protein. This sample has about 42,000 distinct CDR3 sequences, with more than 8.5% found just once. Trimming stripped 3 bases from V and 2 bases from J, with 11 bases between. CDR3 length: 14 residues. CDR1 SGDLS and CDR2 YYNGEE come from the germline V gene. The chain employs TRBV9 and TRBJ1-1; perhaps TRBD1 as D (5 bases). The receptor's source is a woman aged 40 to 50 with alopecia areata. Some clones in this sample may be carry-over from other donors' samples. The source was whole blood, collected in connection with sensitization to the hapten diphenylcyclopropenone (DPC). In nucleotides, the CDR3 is TGTGCCAGCAGCGAACAGGACACAAACACTGAAGCTTTCTTT. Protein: CASSEQDTNTEAFF.